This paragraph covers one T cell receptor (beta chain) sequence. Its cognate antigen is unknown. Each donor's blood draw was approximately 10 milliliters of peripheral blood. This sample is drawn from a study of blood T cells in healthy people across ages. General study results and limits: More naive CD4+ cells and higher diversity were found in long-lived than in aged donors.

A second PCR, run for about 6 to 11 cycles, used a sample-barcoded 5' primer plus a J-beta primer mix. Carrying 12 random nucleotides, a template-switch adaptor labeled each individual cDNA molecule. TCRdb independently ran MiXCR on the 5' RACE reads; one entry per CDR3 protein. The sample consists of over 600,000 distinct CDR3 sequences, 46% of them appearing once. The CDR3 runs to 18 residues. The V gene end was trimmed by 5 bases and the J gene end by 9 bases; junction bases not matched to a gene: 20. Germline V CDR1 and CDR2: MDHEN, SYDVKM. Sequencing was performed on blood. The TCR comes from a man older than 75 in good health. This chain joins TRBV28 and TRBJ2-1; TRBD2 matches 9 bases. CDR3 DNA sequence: TGTGCCAGCAGTCCTTGGGGGCTAGCGGGGAGCTATTTGGCTGAGCAGTTCTTC. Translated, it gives CASSPWGLAGSYLAEQFF.